Shown below are 20 T cell receptor beta chains from a single sample sequenced in a study of control samples from healthy donors and cancer patients. Measured with immunoSEQ multiplex PCR; TCRdb has only the in-frame clones, and not every one. The sample carries approximately 41,000 clones, less than 95% recorded once. Input material: blood. These receptor sequences come from a man between 60 and 70 years old in good health.

The CDR3 DNA reads TGTGCCAGCAGCCCACCCGCGGGCCTCCGGGACGAGCAGTACTTC. Translated: CASSPPAGLRDEQYF. The J gene is TRBJ2-7, the V gene TRBV14; perhaps TRBD2 as D (5 bases). V dropped 4 bases and J dropped 5 bases, with 18 bases sitting between them. Germline CDR1 and CDR2: SGHDN and FVKESK. CDR3 length: 15 amino acids.

The chain combines TRBV12-3 or TRBV12-4 with TRBJ1-5; TRBD1 might be the D (6 bases). The CDR3 is 13 amino acids. V was pared by 3 bases and J by 5 bases, with 8 bases between. This CDR3 reads CASSFRGDQPQHF. Written as DNA, the CDR3 is TGTGCCAGCAGTTTCAGGGGCGATCAGCCCCAGCATTTT.

This clone was seen only a few times. V and J are TRBV6-5 and TRBJ2-1, with D unclear. V was clipped by 8 bases and J by 5 bases, with 16 bases between them. The CDR3 runs to 14 residues. Germline V gene lookup returns CDR1 MNHEY and CDR2 SVGAGI. The chain's CDR3 is CASRWDWRDNEQFF. The CDR3 DNA reads as TGTGCCAGCCGGTGGGATTGGAGAGACAATGAGCAGTTCTTC.

The rearrangement links TRBV2 to TRBJ2-3; D might be TRBD2 (5 bases). The germline V gene has CDR1 SNHLY and CDR2 FYNNEI. Trimming removed 1 base at V and 2 bases at J, with 13 bases between. This CDR3 is 16 amino acids long. CDR3 nucleotide sequence: TGTGCCAGCAGTGAAGGTAGCGCCTCCCTCACAGATACGCAGTATTTT. Translated, it gives CASSEGSASLTDTQYF.

The V gene is TRBV24-1, the J gene TRBJ1-2; 8 nucleotides line up with TRBD1. Trimming took 5 bases from V and 7 from J; bases not matched to a gene: 8. Germline CDR1 is KGHDR and CDR2 is SFDVKD. The CDR3 runs to 14 residues. CDR3 residues: CATSVPGQGGGYTF. For the CDR3, the DNA is TGTGCCACCAGTGTCCCCGGACAGGGCGGTGGCTACACCTTC.

The chain links TRBV7-9 to TRBJ2-7; D remains ambiguous. CDR3 length: 14 residues. V lost 1 base and J 1 base, leaving 8 bases between the germline ends. The V gene's germline CDR1 is SEHNR and CDR2 FQNEAQ (reference sequence). In nucleotides, the CDR3 is TGTGCCAGCAGCTTAGTAGCAGCTTCCTACGAGCAGTACTTC. Translated, it gives CASSLVAASYEQYF.

This chain's CDR3 is CATSGTGGETQYF. For the CDR3, the DNA is TGTGCCACCTCCGGGACAGGGGGAGAGACCCAGTACTTC. The rearrangement links TRBV3-1 (or the pseudogene TRBV3-2) to TRBJ2-5; 11 bases agree with TRBD1. V shed 10 bases and J 4 bases; nucleotides not matched to a gene: 5. The CDR3 contains 13 residues. The germline V gene has CDR1 LGHDT and CDR2 YNNKEL (reference sequence).

V and J are TRBV4-2 and TRBJ2-5; D is undetermined. The CDR3 spans 15 residues. Between the trimmed V and J ends, which lost 0 bases and 4 bases, there was a span of 12 bases. The germline CDR1 and CDR2 sequences are LGHNA and YNFKEQ. The CDR3 DNA follows: TGTGCCAGCAGCCAAGATTCTGGGGAAGGAGAGACCCAGTACTTC. Protein: CASSQDSGEGETQYF.

The chain recombines TRBV28 with TRBJ1-5; D is unresolved. Germline CDR1 MDHEN, CDR2 SYDVKM. The V end was cut by 0 bases, the J end by 9 bases, with 6 bases between. CDR3 length: 12 residues. The CDR3 region is CASSLWGRPQHF. The CDR3 nucleotides are TGTGCCAGCAGTTTATGGGGAAGGCCCCAGCATTTT.

The rearrangement uses TRBV7-9 and TRBJ1-6; perhaps TRBD1 as D (6 bases). CDR1 SEHNR and CDR2 FQNEAQ come from the germline V gene (reference sequence). V was shortened by 8 bases and J by 10 bases, with 18 bases between the two germline ends. This CDR3 is built from 14 residues. CDR3 in amino acids: CASRAWGGGSPLHF. The CDR3 bases are TGTGCCAGCCGAGCTTGGGGGGGCGGATCACCCCTCCACTTT.

The chain uses TRBV16 and TRBJ2-7, with D hard to call. CDR3 length: 15 residues. CDR1 is KGHSY and CDR2 is FQNENV in the germline V gene. The V end was cut by 2 bases, the J end by 2 bases, with 13 bases between. CDR3 DNA sequence: TGTGCCAGCAGCCAACCCGGACGGAGTACCTACGAGCAGTACTTC. Its protein product is CASSQPGRSTYEQYF.

The gene calls are TRBV5-5 and TRBJ1-4; TRBD1 might be the D (5 bases). Germline V gene sequence: CDR1 SGHKS, CDR2 YYEKEE (reference sequence). This CDR3 comprises 17 residues. V was shortened by 1 base and J by 0 bases, with 13 bases between the two germline ends. Here the CDR3 DNA reads TGTGCCAGCAGCTTGTCCCACACAGGAGCAACTAATGAAAAACTGTTTTTT. This gives the protein CASSLSHTGATNEKLFF. Full variable domain (remainder filled in from reference TRBV5-5 and TRBJ1-4): DAGVTQSPTHLIKTRGQQVTLRCSPISGHKSVSWYQQVLGQGPQFIFQYYEKEERGRGNFPDRFSARQFPNYSSELNVNALLLGDSALYLCASSLSHTGATNEKLFFGSGTQLSVL.

The chain has TRBV9 and TRBJ2-3, with a possible D match to TRBD1 (5 bases). Trimming stripped 1 base from V and 3 bases from J, with 12 bases between. The CDR3 runs to 15 residues. The V gene's germline CDR1 is SGDLS and CDR2 YYNGEE. CDR3 sequence reads: CASSVSRGNTDTQYF. The CDR3 DNA reads TGTGCCAGCAGCGTATCAAGGGGCAATACAGATACGCAGTATTTT.

This chain joins TRBV7-9 and TRBJ2-4; 7 bases fit TRBD1. The V gene's germline CDR1 is SEHNR and CDR2 FQNEAQ (reference sequence). J lost 1 base, V lost 9 bases, and 6 bases had no gene match. This CDR3 contains 14 residues. The CDR3 region is CASVQGVAKNIQYF. The CDR3 DNA reads TGTGCCAGTGTGCAGGGGGTCGCCAAAAACATTCAGTACTTC.

The chain carries TRBV6-5 and TRBJ2-5; D perhaps matches TRBD1 (6 bases). Germline values: CDR1 MNHEY, CDR2 SVGAGI. The CDR3 runs 16 residues. V lost 2 bases and J 5 bases, leaving 18 bases between the germline ends. As DNA, the CDR3 is TGTGCCAGCAGTTACACGTGGGGGCGTACGGACGAGACCCAGTACTTC. It codes for CASSYTWGRTDETQYF.

The chain employs TRBV12-3 or TRBV12-4 and TRBJ1-1; the D is unclear. Trimming removed 3 bases from V and 11 bases from J, with 13 bases in between. The CDR3 runs to 12 residues. The CDR3 DNA reads TGTGCCAGCAGTTTGCCCTCCACCAGTGCTTTCTTT. Its translation is CASSLPSTSAFF.

CDR3 sequence (DNA): TGTGCCAGCTCACCGCCCGCCGGGGGTAGAAAAGAAAAACTGTTTTTT. This gives the protein CASSPPAGGRKEKLFF. The V call is TRBV18, the J call TRBJ1-4, with TRBD1 as a possible D gene (5 bases). V was pared by 3 bases and J by 8 bases, with 19 bases between. This CDR3 has 16 residues. Germline values: CDR1 KGHSH, CDR2 LQKENI.

The chain employs TRBV4-1 and TRBJ1-5; possibly TRBD1 for D (5 bases). CDR1 and CDR2 from the germline V gene are MGHRA and YSYEKL. V lost 0 bases and J lost 12, with 15 bases in between. The CDR3 totals 14 residues. The CDR3 reads CASSQENGGSFQHF. In DNA form, the CDR3 reads TGCGCCAGCAGCCAAGAAAATGGGGGATCGTTCCAGCATTTT.

CDR3 in DNA: TGTGCCTGGAGTATGACATTTAGCAATCAGCCCCAGCATTTT. Protein: CAWSMTFSNQPQHF. The chain has TRBV30 and TRBJ1-5; D unresolved. The V gene lost 2 bases and the J gene lost 0 bases, with 8 bases spanning the gap. The length of the CDR3 is 14 residues. Germline-derived CDR1 and CDR2 are GTSNPN and SVGIG (reference sequence).

The J gene is TRBJ1-6, the V gene TRBV6-1; no clear D gene. CDR1 MNHNS and CDR2 SASEGT come from the germline V gene. Trimming pared 0 bases from V and 9 bases from J, leaving 3 bases between. The CDR3 loop spans 12 amino acids. This CDR3 is CASSEAGSPLHF. The CDR3 nucleotides are TGTGCCAGCAGTGAAGCCGGTTCACCCCTCCACTTT.